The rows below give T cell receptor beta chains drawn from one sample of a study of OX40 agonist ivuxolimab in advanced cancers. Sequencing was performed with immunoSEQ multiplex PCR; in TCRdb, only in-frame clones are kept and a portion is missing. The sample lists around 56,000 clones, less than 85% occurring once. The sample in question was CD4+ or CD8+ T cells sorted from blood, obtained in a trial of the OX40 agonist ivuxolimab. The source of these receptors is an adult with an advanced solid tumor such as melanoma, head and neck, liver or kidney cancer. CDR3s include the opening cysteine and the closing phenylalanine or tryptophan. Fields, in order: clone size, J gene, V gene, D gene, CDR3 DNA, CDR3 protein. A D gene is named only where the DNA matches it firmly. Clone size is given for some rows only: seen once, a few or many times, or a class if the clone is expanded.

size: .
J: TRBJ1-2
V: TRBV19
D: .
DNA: TGTGCCAGTAGTATGGCGGTCAACTATGGCTACACCTTC
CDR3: CASSMAVNYGYTF

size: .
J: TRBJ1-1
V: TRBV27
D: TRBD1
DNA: TGTGCCAGCAGTCCGACAGGGAACAGGAACACTGAAGCTTTCTTT
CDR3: CASSPTGNRNTEAFF

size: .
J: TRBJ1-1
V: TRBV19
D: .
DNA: TGTGCCAGTAGTATTACGCAGAGACCCATGAACACTGAAGCTTTCTTT
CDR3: CASSITQRPMNTEAFF

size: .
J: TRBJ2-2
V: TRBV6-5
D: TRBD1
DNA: TGTGCCGGGGGACAGGGGAACACCGGGGAGCTGTTTTTT
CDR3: CAGGQGNTGELFF

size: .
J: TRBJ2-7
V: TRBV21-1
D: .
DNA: TGTGCCAGCAGCCTGCCGACAGGGGCCCCCTACGAGCAGTACTTC
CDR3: CASSLPTGAPYEQYF

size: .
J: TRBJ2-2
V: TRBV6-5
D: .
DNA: TGTGCCAGCAGTAAGGGATCGAACACCGGGGAGCTGTTTTTT
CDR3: CASSKGSNTGELFF

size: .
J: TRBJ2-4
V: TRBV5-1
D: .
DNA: TGCGCCAGCAGCTTGGGGCAAGGTATAGTGAACATTCAGTACTTC
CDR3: CASSLGQGIVNIQYF

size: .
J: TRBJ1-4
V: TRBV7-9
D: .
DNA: TGTGCCAGCAGCCATGGGTGGGGAGTGGCTAATGAAAAACTGTTTTTT
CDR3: CASSHGWGVANEKLFF

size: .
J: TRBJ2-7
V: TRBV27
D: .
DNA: TGTGCCAGCAGTTTAAAAGGGGCTCGGTCCTACGAGCAGTACTTC
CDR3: CASSLKGARSYEQYF

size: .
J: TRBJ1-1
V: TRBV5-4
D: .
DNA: TGTGCCAGCAGCTATGACAGGCATGAAGCTTTCTTT
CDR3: CASSYDRHEAFF

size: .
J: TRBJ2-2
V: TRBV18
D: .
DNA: TGTGCCAGCTCACGAGCGAACACCGGGGAGCTGTTTTTT
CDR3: CASSRANTGELFF

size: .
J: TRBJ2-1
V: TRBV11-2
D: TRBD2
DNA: TGTGCCAGCAGCACCCTAGCGGGAGGGCCCTATGAGCAGTTCTTC
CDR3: CASSTLAGGPYEQFF

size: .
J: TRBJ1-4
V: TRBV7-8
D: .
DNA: TGTGCCAGCAGCTTAGAGCCAGGGAGTGAAAAACTGTTTTTT
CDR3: CASSLEPGSEKLFF

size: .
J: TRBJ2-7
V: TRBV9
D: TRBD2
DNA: TGTGCCAGCAGCAAAGCGGGAGGGTACTACGAGCAGTACTTC
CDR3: CASSKAGGYYEQYF

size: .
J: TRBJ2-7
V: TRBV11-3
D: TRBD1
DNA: TGTGCCAGCAGCTTAGATGGACAGGGGGCGCGCGAGCAGTACTTC
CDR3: CASSLDGQGAREQYF

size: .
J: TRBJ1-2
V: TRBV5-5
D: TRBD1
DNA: TGTGCCAGCAGCTACGACAGGGGGCGGGATGGCTACACCTTC
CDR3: CASSYDRGRDGYTF

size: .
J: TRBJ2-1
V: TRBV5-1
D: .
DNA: TGCGCCAGCAGCTTGAGGGCAGGGGCATCTCTCCTGTACAATGAGCAGTTCTTC
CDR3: CASSLRAGASLLYNEQFF

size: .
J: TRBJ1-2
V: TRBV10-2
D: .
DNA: TGCGCCAGCAGTGAGTCGGGGGGGGCTGTCTACACCTTC
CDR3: CASSESGGAVYTF

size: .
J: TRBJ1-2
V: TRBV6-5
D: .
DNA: TGTGCCAGCAGTGAGGGTGTTTATGGCTACACCTTC
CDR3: CASSEGVYGYTF

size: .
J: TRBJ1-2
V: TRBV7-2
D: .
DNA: TGTGCCAGCACCCTCCACACAGGGCCCGGCTACACCTTC
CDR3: CASTLHTGPGYTF

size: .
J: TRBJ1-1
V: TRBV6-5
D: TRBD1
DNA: TGTGCCAGCAGTTACTCGAGGGGGCGCAAAGGGTCGCAAGCTTTCTTT
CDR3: CASSYSRGRKGSQAFF

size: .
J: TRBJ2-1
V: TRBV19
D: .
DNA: TGTGCCAGTAGTATAGATATTTGGGATAGCGGACCTTCCTACAATGAGCAGTTCTTC
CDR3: CASSIDIWDSGPSYNEQFF

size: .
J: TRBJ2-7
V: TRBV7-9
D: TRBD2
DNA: TGTGCCAGCCAACCCGGGGGGGGGAGACGAAGATCCTACGAGCAGTACTTC
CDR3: CASQPGGGRRRSYEQYF

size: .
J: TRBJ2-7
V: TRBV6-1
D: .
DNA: TGTGCCAGCAGTGCGGGACCGCCGGTGTACGAGCAGTACTTC
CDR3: CASSAGPPVYEQYF

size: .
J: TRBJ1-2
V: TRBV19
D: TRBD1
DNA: TGTGCCAGTAGTACCCCGGGACAGGGGCGCGAAACAAGGACGGGTGGCTACACCTTC
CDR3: CASSTPGQGRETRTGGYTF

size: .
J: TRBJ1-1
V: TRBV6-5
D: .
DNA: TGTGCCAGCAGCCGGGGGTCGGAGACTGAAGCTTTCTTT
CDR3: CASSRGSETEAFF

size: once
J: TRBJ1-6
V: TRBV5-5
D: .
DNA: TGTGCCAGCAGCTTGTCTCTGGGGAATTCACCCCTCCACTTT
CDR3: CASSLSLGNSPLHF

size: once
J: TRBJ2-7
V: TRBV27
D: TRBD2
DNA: TGTGCCAGCAGTTCCTCCGGGACTAGCTACGAGCAGTACTTC
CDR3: CASSSSGTSYEQYF

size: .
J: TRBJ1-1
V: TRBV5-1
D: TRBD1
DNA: TGCGCCAGCAGCATCGGACAGGGGAACACTGAAGCTTTCTTT
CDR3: CASSIGQGNTEAFF

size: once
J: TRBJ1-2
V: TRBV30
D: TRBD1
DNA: TGTGCCTGGAGTCCCCGGGACAGTCCTACCGTTGCTGGCTACACCTTC
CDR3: CAWSPRDSPTVAGYTF

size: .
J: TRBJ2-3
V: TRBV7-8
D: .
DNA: TGTGCCAGCAGCTTAGTAGGCGACCGGGCAGATACGCAGTATTTT
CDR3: CASSLVGDRADTQYF

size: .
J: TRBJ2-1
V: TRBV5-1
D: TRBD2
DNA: TGCGCCAGCAGCTCGACTAGCGGGAGGGAAGAGCAGTTCTTC
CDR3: CASSSTSGREEQFF

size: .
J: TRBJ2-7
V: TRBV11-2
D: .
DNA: TGTGCCAGCACCCTCCTCGGTGAGCAGTACTTC
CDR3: CASTLLGEQYF

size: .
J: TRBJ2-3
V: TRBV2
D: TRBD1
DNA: TGTGCCAGCAGCAAGTGGTCTGGGACAGGGGCCACAGATACGCAGTATTTT
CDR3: CASSKWSGTGATDTQYF

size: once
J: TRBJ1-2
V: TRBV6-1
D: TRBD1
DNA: TGTGCCAGCAGTGAGACAGGGAAGTATGGCTACACCTTC
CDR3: CASSETGKYGYTF

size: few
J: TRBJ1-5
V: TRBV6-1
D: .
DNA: TGTGCCAGCACAGGGCAGGGCCCGGATCAGCCCCAGCATTTT
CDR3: CASTGQGPDQPQHF

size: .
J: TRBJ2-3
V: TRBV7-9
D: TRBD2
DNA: TGTGCCAGCAGCTCAGGACTAGCGCTCTTCGATACGCAGTATTTT
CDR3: CASSSGLALFDTQYF

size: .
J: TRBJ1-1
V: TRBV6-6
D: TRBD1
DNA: TGTGCCAGCAGTCGTCAACCGGGACAGGGCACTGAAGCTTTCTTT
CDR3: CASSRQPGQGTEAFF

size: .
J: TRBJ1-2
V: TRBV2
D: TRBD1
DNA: TGTGCCAGCAGGGGAGGCAGGGGGATTTCCTATGGCTACACCTTC
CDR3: CASRGGRGISYGYTF

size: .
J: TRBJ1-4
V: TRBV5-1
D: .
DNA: TGCGCCAGCAGCTTGGGGCAAGGGACTAATGAAAAACTGTTTTTT
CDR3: CASSLGQGTNEKLFF

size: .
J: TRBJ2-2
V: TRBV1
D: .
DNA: TGCACCAGCAGCCAAGAAACAGGGTGGTATGCCGGGGAGCTGTTTTTT
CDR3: CTSSQETGWYAGELFF

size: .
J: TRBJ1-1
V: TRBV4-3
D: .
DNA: TGCGCCAGCAGCCAAGAATCTGGGGGCTACACTGAAGCTTTCTTT
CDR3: CASSQESGGYTEAFF

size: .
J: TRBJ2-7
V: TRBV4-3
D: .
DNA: TGCGCCAGCAGCCAAGAAGGGGCGACAGGATCCTACGAGCAGTACTTC
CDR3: CASSQEGATGSYEQYF